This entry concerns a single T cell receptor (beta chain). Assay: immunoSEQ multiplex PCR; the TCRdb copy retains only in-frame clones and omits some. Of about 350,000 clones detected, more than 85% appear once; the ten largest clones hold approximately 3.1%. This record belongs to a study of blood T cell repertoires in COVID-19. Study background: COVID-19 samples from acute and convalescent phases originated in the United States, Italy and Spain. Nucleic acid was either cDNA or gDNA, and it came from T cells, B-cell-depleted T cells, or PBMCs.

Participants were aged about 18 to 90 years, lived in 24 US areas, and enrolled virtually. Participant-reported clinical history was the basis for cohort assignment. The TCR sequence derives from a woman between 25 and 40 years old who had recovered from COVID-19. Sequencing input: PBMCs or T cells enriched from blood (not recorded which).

The CDR3 spells CASSSTRQGARKTQYF. The CDR3 nucleotides are TGTGCCAGCAGTTCAACTCGACAGGGGGCAAGAAAGACCCAGTACTTC. The chain carries TRBV27 and TRBJ2-5, with 10 bases fitting TRBD1. This CDR3 is 16 amino acids long. The V and J ends lost 4 bases and 6 bases, in that order; junction bases with no gene match: 11. Germline lookup yields CDR1 MNHEY and CDR2 SMNVEV (reference sequence).